These T cell receptor beta chains were read from a single sample in a study of identical twins. From the 5' RACE reads, TCRdb called clonotypes with MiXCR, one entry per CDR3 protein. The repertoire has 450,000 to 600,000 distinct CDR3 sequences, about 20% of them found once; the top ten carry 0.48%. These same data were also listed under a study on yellow fever vaccine responses in identical twins.

The sequencing sample was made of CD4+ T cells sorted from blood. The origin of the receptors is a young woman in good health. CDR3s include the opening cysteine and the closing phenylalanine or tryptophan. The D gene is left open where the match is weak. Size is omitted from some rows. Given values are once, few, many or a class for expanded clones.

J | size | D | V | CDR3 | DNA
TRBJ2-1 | once | TRBD2 | TRBV19 | CASNLRGAYYNEQFF | TGTGCCAGTAACTTGCGGGGGGCATATTACAATGAGCAGTTCTTC
TRBJ2-5 | few | TRBD2 | TRBV10-3 | CAISRGLAGQETQYF | TGTGCCATCAGCCGTGGACTAGCGGGACAAGAGACCCAGTACTTC
TRBJ2-5 | NA | TRBD1 | TRBV20-1 | CSVQGAQETQYF | TGCAGTGTCCAGGGGGCGCAAGAGACCCAGTACTTC
TRBJ2-3 | NA | TRBD2 | TRBV11-2 | CASSSPGPLLSGGAGDTQYF | TGTGCCAGCAGCTCCCCCGGGCCCCTGCTCAGCGGGGGGGCCGGAGATACGCAGTATTTT
TRBJ2-3 | NA | NA | TRBV3-1 | CASTLRDGRTDTQYF | TGTGCCTCCACCCTACGGGACGGAAGAACAGATACGCAGTATTTT
TRBJ2-7 | NA | TRBD2 | TRBV20-1 | CSARKTGTISYEQYF | TGCAGTGCTAGGAAGACCGGGACTATATCCTACGAGCAGTACTTC
TRBJ1-1 | NA | TRBD1 | TRBV20-1 | CSAKPGTGGYTEAFF | TGCAGTGCTAAACCCGGGACAGGGGGCTACACTGAAGCTTTCTTT
TRBJ2-1 | few | NA | TRBV7-9 | CASSLVAGPELDDEQFF | TGTGCCAGCAGCTTAGTGGCGGGACCGGAGTTAGACGATGAGCAGTTCTTC
TRBJ1-1 | NA | NA | TRBV19 | CASSIVGSSTEAFF | TGTGCCAGTAGTATAGTAGGCAGCTCCACTGAAGCTTTCTTT
TRBJ2-2 | NA | NA | TRBV2 | CATTRSMANTGELFF | TGTGCCACCACACGGTCAATGGCGAACACCGGGGAGCTGTTTTTT
TRBJ2-3 | many | NA | TRBV6-1 | CASSEQSTDTQYF | TGTGCCAGCAGTGAACAAAGCACAGATACGCAGTATTTT
TRBJ2-2 | few | NA | TRBV11-2 | CASSMGRDHGELFF | TGTGCCAGCAGTATGGGGCGGGATCACGGGGAGCTGTTTTTT
TRBJ2-5 | few | NA | TRBV10-2 | CASSYTGETQYF | TGCGCCAGCAGTTATACGGGAGAGACCCAGTACTTC
TRBJ2-1 | few | NA | TRBV25-1 | CASRGPEHYNEQFF | TGTGCCAGCAGGGGCCCCGAACATTACAATGAGCAGTTCTTC
TRBJ1-5 | NA | NA | TRBV10-3 | CAISSGTRAGQPQHF | TGTGCCATCAGCTCCGGGACACGAGCAGGTCAGCCCCAGCATTTT
TRBJ2-1 | few | TRBD2 | TRBV2 | CASRITSGEYNEQFF | TGTGCCAGCAGAATCACTAGCGGTGAATACAATGAGCAGTTCTTC
TRBJ1-5 | NA | NA | TRBV6-1 | CASRDRNDQPQHF | TGTGCCAGCAGAGACAGGAACGATCAGCCCCAGCATTTT
TRBJ2-6 | few | NA | TRBV20-1 | CSAREASGANVLTF | TGCAGTGCTAGAGAGGCCTCTGGGGCCAACGTCCTGACTTTC
TRBJ1-1 | few | NA | TRBV20-1 | CSAASTGYEAFF | TGCAGTGCTGCGTCTACAGGCTATGAAGCTTTCTTT
TRBJ2-2 | NA | TRBD2 | TRBV29-1 | CSVDNGGTGELFF | TGCAGCGTTGATAACGGGGGGACCGGGGAGCTGTTTTTT
TRBJ2-1 | NA | NA | TRBV29-1 | CSGKTWGSYNEQFF | TGCAGCGGCAAAACCTGGGGCTCCTACAATGAGCAGTTCTTC
TRBJ2-5 | few | NA | TRBV7-9 | CATGGGQPYQETQYF | TGTGCCACCGGCGGGGGACAGCCTTACCAAGAGACCCAGTACTTC
TRBJ2-7 | few | NA | TRBV12-3/TRBV12-4 | CASSPTNSYEQYF | TGTGCCAGCAGTCCAACAAACTCCTACGAGCAGTACTTC
TRBJ1-3 | NA | NA | TRBV12-3/TRBV12-4 | CAIRGVGNTTYF | TGTGCCATTCGGGGGGTCGGAAACACCACATATTTT
TRBJ1-1 | NA | NA | TRBV10-3 | CAIGAAENTEAFF | TGTGCCATCGGGGCCGCAGAGAACACTGAAGCTTTCTTT
TRBJ2-2 | few | NA | TRBV6-1 | CASSPATLENWPGELFF | TGTGCCAGCTCCCCTGCTACTCTGGAGAACTGGCCCGGGGAGCTGTTTTTT
TRBJ2-2 | few | TRBD2 | TRBV7-8 | CASIPPRGDTGELFF | TGTGCCAGCATTCCGCCCCGGGGGGACACCGGGGAGCTGTTTTTT
TRBJ2-7 | few | TRBD2 | TRBV20-1 | CSAKREGLYEQYF | TGCAGTGCAAAGCGGGAGGGCCTCTACGAGCAGTACTTC
TRBJ1-4 | NA | TRBD1 | TRBV7-6 | CASSLDGTRQGIGGTNEKLFF | TGTGCCAGCAGCTTAGATGGTACGAGACAGGGGATCGGAGGAACTAATGAAAAACTGTTTTTT
TRBJ2-3 | NA | NA | TRBV4-1 | CASSQDLGSSSTDTQYF | TGCGCCAGCAGCCAAGATCTTGGTTCTTCTAGCACAGATACGCAGTATTTT
TRBJ2-5 | NA | TRBD2 | TRBV5-1 | CASSKGEAWLLAGEKETQYF | TGCGCCAGCAGCAAAGGGGAAGCATGGTTATTAGCGGGGGAAAAAGAGACCCAGTACTTC
TRBJ1-5 | NA | NA | TRBV12-3/TRBV12-4 | CASSFRGGQPQHF | TGTGCCAGCAGTTTCCGGGGTGGGCAGCCCCAGCATTTT
TRBJ2-1 | NA | TRBD2 | TRBV3-1 | CASSQGIAGVYGEQFF | TGTGCCAGCAGCCAAGGGATAGCGGGAGTCTACGGAGAGCAGTTCTTC
TRBJ2-1 | few | NA | TRBV7-3 | CASSLMRGFGEQFF | TGTGCCAGCAGCTTAATGCGAGGTTTCGGTGAGCAGTTCTTC
TRBJ2-2 | few | NA | TRBV4-1 | CASSPGKNTGELFF | TGCGCCAGCAGCCCCGGGAAGAACACCGGGGAGCTGTTTTTT
TRBJ2-7 | NA | NA | TRBV27 | CASSPLEQYF | TGTGCCAGCAGTCCGCTCGAGCAGTACTTC
TRBJ2-1 | NA | NA | TRBV7-8 | CASSGALGNEQFF | TGTGCCAGCAGTGGGGCTCTGGGGAATGAGCAGTTCTTC
TRBJ2-5 | NA | TRBD1 | TRBV12-3/TRBV12-4 | CASSRGQGQETQYF | TGTGCCAGCAGCCGCGGACAGGGCCAAGAGACCCAGTACTTC
TRBJ2-2 | NA | TRBD2 | TRBV7-6 | CASKPAGGTNTGELFF | TGTGCCAGCAAGCCAGCGGGAGGCACGAACACCGGGGAGCTGTTTTTT
TRBJ2-7 | few | NA | TRBV6-5 | CASSNPRTATYEQYF | TGTGCCAGCAGTAACCCACGGACAGCCACCTACGAGCAGTACTTC
TRBJ2-5 | few | NA | TRBV5-1 | CASSGDGTQYF | TGCGCCAGCAGTGGGGATGGGACCCAGTACTTC
TRBJ1-1 | NA | NA | TRBV3-1 | CASTSNGATEAFF | TGTGCCAGCACCTCCAACGGGGCCACTGAAGCTTTCTTT
TRBJ2-2 | few | TRBD1 | TRBV6-1 | CASRQPGQGFTGELFF | TGTGCCAGCAGACAACCGGGACAGGGGTTCACCGGGGAGCTGTTTTTT
TRBJ2-7 | NA | TRBD2 | TRBV4-1 | CASSQDLTSGGSYEQYF | TGCGCCAGCAGCCAAGATCTGACTAGCGGAGGCTCCTACGAGCAGTACTTC
TRBJ2-2 | NA | NA | TRBV9 | CASSVALGGVNAGELFF | TGTGCCAGCAGCGTAGCTCTCGGAGGGGTTAACGCCGGGGAGCTGTTTTTT
TRBJ2-1 | NA | NA | TRBV7-3 | CASSLIGTEQFF | TGTGCCAGCAGCTTAATAGGGACTGAGCAGTTCTTC
TRBJ2-7 | NA | TRBD2 | TRBV9 | CASSVGVAGGQGEQYF | TGTGCCAGCAGCGTAGGGGTAGCGGGAGGGCAGGGCGAGCAGTACTTC
TRBJ2-7 | few | NA | TRBV29-1 | CSVRKAAVGYEQYF | TGCAGCGTCCGGAAAGCAGCGGTAGGCTACGAGCAGTACTTC
TRBJ2-1 | NA | TRBD2 | TRBV5-5 | CASSLWTSEDEQFF | TGTGCCAGCAGCTTGTGGACTAGCGAGGATGAGCAGTTCTTC
TRBJ1-2 | NA | TRBD1 | TRBV7-9 | CASSLGDRTNYGYTF | TGTGCCAGCAGCTTAGGGGACAGAACTAACTATGGCTACACCTTC
TRBJ2-1 | once | TRBD2 | TRBV19 | CASRGGLAGENEQFF | TGTGCCAGTAGGGGGGGACTAGCGGGAGAGAATGAGCAGTTCTTC
TRBJ2-7 | once | NA | TRBV6-1 | CASTLPTGSYEQYF | TGTGCCAGCACTCTCCCAACCGGAAGTTACGAGCAGTACTTC
TRBJ2-3 | once | NA | TRBV20-1 | CSARISADTQYF | TGCAGTGCTAGAATTAGCGCAGATACGCAGTATTTT
TRBJ2-5 | NA | TRBD2 | TRBV20-1 | CSARSFTSGREKETQYF | TGCAGTGCTAGGTCATTCACTAGCGGGAGGGAAAAAGAGACCCAGTACTTC